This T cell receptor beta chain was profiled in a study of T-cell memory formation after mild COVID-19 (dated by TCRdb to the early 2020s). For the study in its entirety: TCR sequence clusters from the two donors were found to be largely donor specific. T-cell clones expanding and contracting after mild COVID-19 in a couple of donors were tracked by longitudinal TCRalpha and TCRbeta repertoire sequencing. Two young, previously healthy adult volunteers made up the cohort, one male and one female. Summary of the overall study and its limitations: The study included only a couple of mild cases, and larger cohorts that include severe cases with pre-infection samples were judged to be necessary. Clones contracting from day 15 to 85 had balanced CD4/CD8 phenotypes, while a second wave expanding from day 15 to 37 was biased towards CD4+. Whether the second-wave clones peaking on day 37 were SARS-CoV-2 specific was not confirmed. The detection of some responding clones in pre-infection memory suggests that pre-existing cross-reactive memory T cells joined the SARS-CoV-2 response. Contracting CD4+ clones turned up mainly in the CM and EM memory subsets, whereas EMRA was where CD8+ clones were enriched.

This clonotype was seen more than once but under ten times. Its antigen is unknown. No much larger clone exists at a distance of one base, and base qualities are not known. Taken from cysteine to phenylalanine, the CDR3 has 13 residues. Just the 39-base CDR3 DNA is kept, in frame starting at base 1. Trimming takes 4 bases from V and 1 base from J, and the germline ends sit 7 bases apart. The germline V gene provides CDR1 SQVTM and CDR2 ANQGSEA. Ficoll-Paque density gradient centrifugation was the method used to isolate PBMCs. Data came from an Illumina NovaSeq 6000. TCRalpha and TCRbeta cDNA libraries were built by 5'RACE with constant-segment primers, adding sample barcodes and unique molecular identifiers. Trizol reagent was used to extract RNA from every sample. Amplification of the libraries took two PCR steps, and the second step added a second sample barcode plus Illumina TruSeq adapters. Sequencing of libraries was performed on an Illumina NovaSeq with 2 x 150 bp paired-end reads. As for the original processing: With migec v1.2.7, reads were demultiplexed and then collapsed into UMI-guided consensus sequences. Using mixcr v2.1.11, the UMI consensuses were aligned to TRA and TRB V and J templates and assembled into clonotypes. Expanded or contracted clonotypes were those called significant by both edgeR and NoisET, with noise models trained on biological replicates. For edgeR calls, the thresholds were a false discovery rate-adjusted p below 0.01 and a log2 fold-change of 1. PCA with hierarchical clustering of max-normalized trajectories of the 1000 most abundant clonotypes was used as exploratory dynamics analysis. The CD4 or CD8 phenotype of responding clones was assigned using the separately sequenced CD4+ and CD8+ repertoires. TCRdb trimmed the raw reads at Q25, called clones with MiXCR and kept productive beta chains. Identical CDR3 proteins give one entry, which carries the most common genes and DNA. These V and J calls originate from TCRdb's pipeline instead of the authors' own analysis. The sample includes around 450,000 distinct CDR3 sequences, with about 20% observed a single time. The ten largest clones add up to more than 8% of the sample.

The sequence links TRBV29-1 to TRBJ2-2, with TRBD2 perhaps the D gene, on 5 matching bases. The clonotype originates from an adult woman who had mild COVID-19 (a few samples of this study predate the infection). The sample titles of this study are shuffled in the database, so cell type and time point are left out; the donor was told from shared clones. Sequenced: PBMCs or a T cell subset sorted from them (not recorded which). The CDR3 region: CSVVRGNTGELFF. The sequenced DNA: TGCAGCGTTGTTCGGGGGAACACCGGGGAGCTGTTTTTT.